This T cell receptor (beta chain) appears in the sequencing data of a study of lymphopenia after photon versus proton radiotherapy. In the case of this clone: The antigen is unknown.

Study observations and caveats: Proton therapy kept repertoires fairly stable, unlike photons, which gained effector/memory cells.

Measured with immunoSEQ multiplex PCR; TCRdb has only the in-frame clones, and not every one. Of 55,000 to 70,000 clones listed, just over 90% are singletons. Sequenced material: peripheral blood, taken from a patient treated with photon-based radiotherapy. The origin of this receptor is a woman in her 70s with pancreatic cancer.

In DNA, the CDR3 is TGTGCCAGCAGCTTAGTACAGGGGGCCCCCTACGAGCAGTACTTC. Its translation is CASSLVQGAPYEQYF. V and J are TRBV7-6 and TRBJ2-7; 9 bases align to TRBD1. The ends lost 1 base at V and 2 bases at J; junction bases unmatched: 3. The CDR3 consists of 15 residues. Germline CDR1 and CDR2: SGHVS and FNYEAQ.